This T cell receptor beta chain comes out of a study of T cells in Graves' hyperthyroidism and ophthalmopathy. This clonotype was counted ten times or more. It was RNA transcripts that yielded the amplified TCR beta CDR3 regions. A first-round RT-PCR of the TCR CDR3 used the HTBI primer set. TCRdb reprocessed the multiplex PCR reads with MiXCR, giving one entry per CDR3 protein. The data show 300,000 to 450,000 distinct CDR3 sequences, 15% seen once. It was considered stable Graves' hyperthyroidism when ophthalmopathy did not progress within 18 months. Clinical symptoms, serum thyroxine, TRAb, thyroid ultrasound and orbital computed tomography established diagnosis. This sample holds PBMCs from about 10 ml fresh peripheral blood. This CDR3 comprises 11 residues. V shed 6 bases and J shed 2 bases, with 5 bases lying between them. Germline V CDR1 and CDR2: MNHEY, SVGEGT.

The specimen sequenced was blood. V usage is TRBV6-2 or TRBV6-3 and J usage is TRBJ2-7; D remains ambiguous. The sequence derives from a woman between 25 and 40 years old with Graves' hyperthyroidism. The CDR3 sequence: CASSLTYEQYF. The CDR3 DNA reads TGTGCCAGCAGCTTGACCTACGAGCAGTACTTC.